Each of the 16 T cell receptor beta chains below was sequenced from the same sample in a study of blood T cell repertoires in COVID-19 (dated by TCRdb to about 2020). The library was made by the immunoSEQ multiplex PCR assay. Held by TCRdb, this immuneACCESS table contains in-frame sequences only and omits some clones. Under half of the omission traces to an unresolved V gene where checked; the cause of the rest is unknown. The sample table holds over 55,000 clones, of which over 75% were seen once. The top ten clonotypes cover 4.5% to 6% of the sample. Input material: peripheral blood. The receptors shown here come from a human donor in a cohort sampled during active COVID-19.

The chain carries TRBV19 and TRBJ2-3; D possibly corresponds to TRBD1 (6 bases). V was pared by 7 bases and J by 3 bases, with 14 bases between. Germline CDR1 LNHDA, CDR2 SQIVND (reference sequence). The CDR3 spans 14 residues. The CDR3 DNA reads as TGTGCCAGTAAAATTCGGCAGGGGACAGATACGCAGTATTTT. Residues: CASKIRQGTDTQYF.

This sequence joins TRBV6-5 and TRBJ2-3; 9 positions agree with TRBD2. V lost 4 bases and J lost 2; bases outside the gene matches: 7. The germline gives CDR1 MNHEY, CDR2 SVGAGI. This CDR3 spans 16 amino acids. The CDR3 nucleotides are TGTGCCAGCAGTTCACTTTGGACTAGCGCCACAGATACGCAGTATTTT. Translating it yields CASSSLWTSATDTQYF.

The chain links TRBV19 to TRBJ1-3; D may be TRBD1 (6 bases). Deletions cut 5 bases from V and 2 bases from J, with 13 bases between. This CDR3 region has 15 residues. The V gene's germline CDR1 is LNHDA and CDR2 SQIVND (reference sequence). The CDR3 sequence is CASSYLPGAGNTIYF. DNA for the CDR3: TGTGCCAGTAGTTACCTACCAGGGGCTGGAAACACCATATATTTT.

The rearrangement links TRBV5-4 to TRBJ2-1; TRBD2 aligns across 16 bases. This CDR3 comprises 17 residues. V gave up 4 bases and J gave up 9 bases; unmatched junction bases: 10. Per the germline V gene, CDR1 is SGHNT and CDR2 is YYREEE (reference sequence). The CDR3 loop reads CASSGNLGTSGRGEQFF. CDR3 bases: TGTGCCAGCAGCGGAAACTTAGGGACTAGCGGGAGGGGTGAGCAGTTCTTC.

The chain carries TRBV29-1 and TRBJ2-2; 9 bases align to TRBD2. This CDR3 contains 15 residues. Germline assignment: CDR1 SQVTM and CDR2 ANQGSEA. V lost 1 base and J lost 0; bases outside the gene matches: 0. CDR3: CSVEGTSANTGELFF. CDR3 bases: TGCAGCGTTGAAGGGACTAGCGCGAACACCGGGGAGCTGTTTTTT.

V gene TRBV9 combines with J gene TRBJ2-6; TRBD1 agrees at 7 bases. CDR1 and CDR2 (germline): SGDLS, YYNGEE. There are 20 residues in the CDR3. The V segment lost 5 bases and the J segment 0 bases; nucleotides outside the gene matches: 17. For the CDR3, the DNA is TGTGCCAGCAGTAAAAATTCCCAGGGGGTCCTTTTCTCTGGGGCCAACGTCCTGACTTTC. Translating it yields CASSKNSQGVLFSGANVLTF.

V usage is TRBV6-2 or TRBV6-3 and J usage is TRBJ2-7; possible D gene TRBD1, 6 bases. The V end was cut by 5 bases, the J end by 0 bases, with 14 bases between. Germline loops: CDR1 MNHEY, CDR2 SVGEGT. There are 15 residues in the CDR3. Here the CDR3 DNA reads TGTGCCAGCAGTCGCCGGGACACCGCCTCCTACGAGCAGTACTTC. Protein product: CASSRRDTASYEQYF.

This clone showed up just once. J is TRBJ2-5 and V is TRBV7-9; D gene uncertain. Trimming stripped 2 bases from V and 4 bases from J, with 11 bases between. The V gene's germline CDR1 is SEHNR and CDR2 FQNEAQ (reference sequence). The CDR3 is 14 amino acids. The CDR3 DNA is TGTGCCAGCAGCTTATATGAGCCTATAGAGACCCAGTACTTC. This gives the protein CASSLYEPIETQYF.

The chain carries TRBV18 and TRBJ1-2; TRBD1 matches 7 bases. In germline, CDR1 is KGHSH, CDR2 LQKENI. CDR3 length: 15 residues. Germline trimming cut 10 bases from V and 5 bases from J; bases unmatched to any gene: 16. The DNA of the CDR3 is TGTGCCACCCAAGGGACCGGGACAGAGGAATATGGCTACACCTTC. Translating gives CATQGTGTEEYGYTF. Full variable domain (remainder filled in from reference TRBV18 and TRBJ1-2): NAGVMQNPRHLVRRRGQEARLRCSPMKGHSHVYWYRQLPEEGLKFMVYLQKENIIDESGMPKERFSAEFPKEGPSILRIQQVVRGDSAAYFCATQGTGTEEYGYTFGSGTRLTVV.

This chain connects TRBV6-5 to TRBJ1-2; D unresolved. The V end was cut by 10 bases, the J end by 5 bases, with 14 bases between. CDR1 and CDR2 (germline): MNHEY, SVGAGI. The CDR3 spans 12 residues. Here the CDR3 reads CAIKTENYGYTF. CDR3 DNA sequence: TGTGCCATCAAAACAGAGAATTATGGCTACACCTTC.

The chain is built from TRBV5-1 and TRBJ2-3, with D hard to call. V was shortened by 4 bases and J by 4 bases, with 16 bases between the two germline ends. The CDR3 has 15 residues. Germline CDR1 and CDR2: SGHRS and YFSETQ. The CDR3 loop reads CASSPAPATADTQYF. In DNA, the CDR3 is TGCGCCAGCAGCCCGGCCCCCGCTACAGCAGATACGCAGTATTTT.

This clone was counted once. The gene calls are TRBV18 and TRBJ2-7; a possible D gene is TRBD2 (6 bases). CDR3 length: 13 amino acids. Germline V gene lookup returns CDR1 KGHSH and CDR2 LQKENI. The V and J ends lost 3 bases and 3 bases respectively, with 9 bases between them. CDR3 bases: TGTGCCAGCTCACCGCCTAGCGACTACGAGCAGTACTTC. The encoded protein is CASSPPSDYEQYF.

The V and J genes are TRBV30 and TRBJ1-2, with 8 bases fitting TRBD1. Unmatched junction bases numbered 12, after V lost 3 bases and J lost 6 bases. CDR3 length equals 15 residues. Germline values: CDR1 GTSNPN, CDR2 SVGIG (reference sequence). The DNA of the CDR3 is TGTGCCTGGAGCCTTAATCCCGGGACAGGAGATGGCTACACCTTC. Its translation: CAWSLNPGTGDGYTF.

J is TRBJ2-5 and V is TRBV11-2; D may be TRBD2 (6 bases). V gave up 2 bases and J gave up 1 base, with 14 bases separating them. CDR3 length: 16 residues. Germline V gene sequence: CDR1 SGHAT, CDR2 FQNNGV. The DNA of the CDR3 is TGTGCCAGCAGCTTATATGTTACCGGGGGCCAAGAGACCCAGTACTTC. Its protein is CASSLYVTGGQETQYF.

CDR3 region: CASSLTYSNQPQHF. CDR3 in DNA: TGTGCCAGCAGCTTAACCTATAGCAATCAGCCCCAGCATTTT. The chain is built from TRBV7-2 and TRBJ1-5; D is uncertain. CDR3 length equals 14 residues. V was pared by 2 bases and J by 0 bases, with 5 bases between. Germline V gene lookup returns CDR1 SGHTA and CDR2 FQGNSA.

V is TRBV3-1 (or the pseudogene TRBV3-2) and J is TRBJ1-1; a possible D gene is TRBD1 (6 bases). Looked up from germline, CDR1 is LGHDT and CDR2 is YNNKEL (reference sequence). The CDR3 sequence is 16 residues long. Trimming left V 4 bases short and J 5 bases short, with 20 bases between. CDR3 sequence (DNA): TGTGCCAGCAGCCCGCAAGCCAGGGGCAAGAGGACTGAAGCTTTCTTT. It encodes CASSPQARGKRTEAFF.